Detailed here is one TCR beta chain. This clone was detected a few times. Which antigen it targets is not known. No base-level quality is on record; no much larger clone is a single base apart. The sample originates from a study of cytomegalovirus exposure and HLA in healthy donors (dated by TCRdb to 2017 to 2019). For the study in its entirety: According to an earlier analysis of 587 of the donors, 150 million to 200 million T cells yielded roughly 100 million unique TCR beta sequences and about 300 Gb of sequence data. In a later genetic analysis, genome-wide SNP genotypes for about three fifths of the roughly 670 donors were used, and that subset was treated as a discovery cohort. Donor age, sex, ethnicity and CMV serostatus were compiled alongside the repertoire data. The genetic ancestry cluster associated with self-reported Caucasian donors included 65% to 90% of the approximately 400 genotyped donors. On average, roughly 240,000 unique TCR beta nucleotide sequences were sequenced per donor among roughly 430 genotyped donors of the cohort, with about 17% of those sequences being non-productive. Typing coverage differed by locus: A, B, C, DRB1 and DQB1 were typed in roughly 629-630 donors, DQA1 in 500 to 550, DPA1 in 606, and DPB1 in roughly 450. High-throughput TCR immunosequencing, statistical association of individual TCRs with disease status, and machine learning were combined to predict cytomegalovirus infection status. Along with the roughly 670-subject first cohort, a separate validation cohort of over a hundred different subjects was used. The study aimed to test whether cataloging public T cell receptors could reveal signatures of past pathogen exposure. Every repertoire in the discovery cohort had been generated on one and the same sequencing platform. HLA typing covered class I and class II loci at four-digit resolution. About 5 DR-DQ haplotypes were handled as single units for association and clustering, since linkage in the cohort was strong. An early release covering 500 to 750 HLA-typed donors comprised 250 to 350 gigabases of sequencing data and roughly 86 million unique TCR sequences. The later analysis used no new phenotypic data to find candidate immune exposures, relying instead on TCR beta sequences and their occurrence across donors. An earlier analysis of 587 of the donors used high-throughput TCR beta sequencing to judge whether each TCR beta V gene segment behaved as functional or pseudogenic. To study patterns of TCR occurrence, a later analysis re-analyzed previously published TCR beta repertoires from 650 to 750 donors and added high-resolution HLA genotyping. The study profiled the T cell repertoires of more than 500 subjects by immunosequencing and related them to cytomegalovirus serostatus. Overall results and qualifications from the work: Compared with equally common non-associated chains, HLA-associated TCR beta chains in a later analysis were more clonally expanded and had lower generation probabilities. A cluster of highly shared sequence variants was judged likely to represent a technical artifact of the sequencing pipeline. In a later genetic analysis, fewer N-insertions in productive TCRs were reported among donors in an Asian-associated ancestry cluster than the approximately 670-donor mean. Across donors, most TCR sequences were observed very rarely, whereas some public TCRs were present in many individuals. The classifier was reported to diagnose cytomegalovirus status with high specificity and sensitivity in both the original cohort and the validation cohort. This cohort had only TCR beta chains sequenced, and the lack of alpha or paired-chain data limited which features could be detected. For the cohort, immune exposure information was limited to CMV serostatus. Correlated functional status among segregating V segments might be attributable to linkage disequilibrium, but an unknown experimental factor could not be ruled out. When HLA alleles, especially DR and DQ, strongly co-occurred, attributing TCR associations to individual alleles was difficult. Specific HLA alleles were associated with over 15,000 TCR beta sequences at a false discovery rate of 0.05 in a later analysis. In vitro tests confirmed that a few of the cytomegalovirus-associated TCR beta chains recognize cytomegalovirus antigens. Seventeen rarely observed V segments, including chromosome 9 orphons, were excluded from the earlier analysis of some 590 of the donors because counts were too low. Several of the top co-occurrence clusters appeared to be linked to parvovirus B19, influenza, CMV and Epstein-Barr virus, according to a later analysis. In a later analysis, most CMV-associated TCR beta chains were found to appear HLA-restricted, with HLA associations seemingly driven largely by CMV exposure. In a later genetic analysis, a missense DCLRE1C variant was associated with V-gene and J-gene trimming of TCR beta chains, and the association was replicated in an independent cohort. Because the 87-base-pair reads could not distinguish some IMGT-functional V segments, including TRBV6-2 and TRBV6-3, those segments were excluded. Roughly uniform sequencing depth across donors was assumed in presence/absence analyses, although this assumption may not hold. In a later analysis, TCR association rates were found to vary across HLA loci, with the most associated TCRs seen for DRB1 alleles and the fewest for HLA-C alleles. The study listed 164 TCR beta chains as associated with cytomegalovirus. The authors suggested that the approach could potentially be extended to other disease states and immunological phenotypes. Because some donors lacked HLA typing at each locus, the association tests relied only on the typed subset. A further reported finding was that TCR beta sequences accurately predicted the HLA-A and HLA-B alleles for most subjects in the first cohort. In an earlier analysis of around 600 of the donors, most TCR beta V segments appeared in productive rearrangements about 87% or about 30% of the time, broadly matching IMGT annotations.

CDR3 length: 19 amino acids, cysteine to phenylalanine. Only the CDR3 region is kept as DNA, spanning 57 bases read in frame from base 1. V ends up 4 bases short and J 5 bases short, with an unmatched junction base count of 13. CDR1 and CDR2 (SGHNT, YENEEA) derive from the germline V gene. Library method: the immunoSEQ multiplex PCR assay. A mixture of 60 forward primers for TCR Vbeta segments and 13 reverse primers for TCR Jbeta segments was used in the multiplex PCR. The CDR3 region of rearranged TCR beta genes was amplified from genomic DNA with a multiplex PCR assay. On the Illumina HiSeq System, the amplified TCR beta libraries were sequenced as 87-base-pair reads. Under the source paper's analysis protocol: A later analysis counted approximately 84 million unique TCR beta chains across the 690 or so repertoires, and 10 million to 12 million of these chains were shared by at least two donors. A nearest-neighbor algorithm error-corrected the raw reads and collapsed the reads into unique sequences, merging closely related sequences to remove PCR and sequencing errors. Alignment of CDR3 sequences to IMGT reference sequences was used to assign V, D and J gene segments. For a sequence to be retained, a match of at least six nucleotides was required to both a V gene segment and a J gene segment. A rearrangement counted as productive if the CDR3 had no stop codons and remained in frame with V and J, and every other rearrangement counted as non-productive. CDR3 was defined according to IMGT convention as the region running from the second conserved V-encoded cysteine to the conserved J-encoded phenylalanine. The earlier analysis of about 590 of the donors excluded sequences that lacked an unambiguous match to a single V gene segment. In an earlier analysis of some 590 of the donors, V segments were called functional above 56.7% productive rearrangements and were called segregating when the between-donor standard deviation exceeded 5%. A statistical classification framework was built to diagnose cytomegalovirus status from the catalog of TCR beta chain sequences. In a later analysis, V and J genes were assigned by comparing TCR nucleotide sequences against IMGT/GENE-DB human TR gene sequences. In a later analysis, CDR3 sequences and most-parsimonious VDJ recombination scenarios were assigned using the TCRdist pipeline. In a later analysis, each TCR beta chain was defined by its CDR3 amino acid sequence together with its V-gene family, and reads lacking a unique V-gene family were excluded. A later analysis removed 550 to 650 highly shared, low-generation-probability nucleotide sequences to deal with suspected cross-contamination and a sequencing artifact. In a later analysis, a clonal expansion index was calculated for each public chain from normalized within-repertoire ranks of inferred template counts. In a later analysis, generation probabilities were computed with a VDJ recombination model fitted to out-of-frame rearrangements, and the resulting probabilities were checked against IGoR. Hypergeometric tests were used in a later analysis to score TCR-TCR, TCR-HLA and TCR-CMV co-occurrence, with a repertoire-size bias correction applied to the TCR pairs. A later analysis estimated false discovery rates by permuting HLA or CMV assignments 20 times. In a later analysis, co-occurring TCRs were grouped using DBSCAN, with TCRdist sequence similarity added in when clustering inside HLA-allele-positive subsets. For co-occurrence clustering, repertoires with fewer than 30,000 or more than 120,000 public chains were excluded, along with about five repertoires with anomalous nucleotide sharing. This is the immuneACCESS table as TCRdb keeps it, with only in-frame sequences that have V and J called. A part of the clones is gone; compared with another copy, unresolved V genes explain less than half, and the rest is unexplained. The V and J calls and clone size were taken over from that table, and D and trimming were inferred from the DNA. The sample data list about 130,000 clones, and 70% to 75% of these were observed just once. Jointly, the top ten make up 2.1% of the sample.

In total, approximately 700 healthy bone marrow donors made up the cohort. Cohort members were all nominally healthy when sampled, although unrecorded immune exposures were likely present. The donor tested CMV seropositive, placing the donor among the 289 seropositive members of the cohort. Each donor provided a peripheral blood sample, and peripheral blood mononuclear cells were used for TCR beta sequencing. Genomic DNA extraction from the blood cell samples was performed with the Qiagen DNeasy Blood Extraction Kit. Recombination connected TRBV11-3 to TRBJ2-1, and 14 bases in between align with TRBD2. The sequence was obtained from a woman in her thirties or forties in good health and CMV-seropositive. Sequenced: PBMCs. This receptor has the CDR3 CASSYSTGTSGSFHNEQFF. In nucleotides, the sequence is TGTGCCAGCAGCTACTCCACCGGGACTAGCGGGAGCTTTCACAATGAGCAGTTCTTC.